The 13 T cell receptor beta chains below come from one sample, sequenced in a study of T cells in Graves' hyperthyroidism and ophthalmopathy. Researchers took RNA transcripts and amplified the TCR beta CDR3 regions from them. Using the HTBI primer set, a first-round RT-PCR was run on the TCR CDR3. Each CDR3 protein gets one entry after TCRdb re-called the multiplex PCR reads with MiXCR. Of roughly 570,000 distinct CDR3 sequences in the sample, approximately 14% are singletons; the top ten hold under 7.5%. What was sequenced was blood. The receptor set was obtained from a woman younger than 45 with Graves' hyperthyroidism.

The chain is built from TRBV2 and TRBJ1-1; TRBD1 is a possible D gene (5 bases). Trimming took 4 bases from V and 1 from J, leaving 10 bases between them. The CDR3 covers 14 residues. Per germline, CDR1 SNHLY and CDR2 FYNNEI. This CDR3 reads CASSAGGSNTEAFF. Here the CDR3 DNA reads TGTGCCAGCAGTGCGGGGGGATCGAACACTGAAGCTTTCTTT.

This clonotype was seen more than once but under ten times. V is TRBV10-1 and J is TRBJ1-4, with a weak D call TRBD1 (6 bases). CDR3 size: 13 residues. V was trimmed by 8 bases and J by 3 bases, leaving 10 bases between them. CDR1 WNHNN and CDR2 SYGVQD come from the germline V gene (reference sequence). The CDR3 loop is CASPGGPNEKLFF. CDR3 sequence (DNA): TGCGCCAGCCCGGGGGGGCCTAATGAAAAACTGTTTTTT.

This clonotype occurred many times. The chain uses TRBV13 and TRBJ1-1, with a possible D match to TRBD1 (5 bases). Germline V gene lookup returns CDR1 PRHDT and CDR2 FYEKMQ (reference sequence). The CDR3 totals 15 residues. Trimming shortened V by 5 bases and J by 1 base, and 14 bases separated the two germline ends. The CDR3 nucleotides read TGTGCCAGCAGCCTAAGGGGACGTCAGAACACTGAAGCTTTCTTT. This translates into CASSLRGRQNTEAFF.

This clonotype was recorded many times. CDR3 region: CASSYLAGMTYEQYF. DNA of the CDR3: TGTGCCAGCAGTTACTTGGCGGGGATGACCTACGAGCAGTACTTC. The chain combines TRBV6-5 with TRBJ2-7; possible D gene TRBD2, 6 bases. From germline, CDR1 is MNHEY and CDR2 SVGAGI. CDR3 length: 15 amino acids. V gave up 1 base and J gave up 2 bases, with 12 bases separating them.

At least ten counts were recorded for this clonotype. The DNA for the CDR3 is TGTGCCGGACACGGGCAAAACAATGAGCAGTTCTTC. Translating gives CAGHGQNNEQFF. The chain couples TRBV30 to TRBJ2-1, with a tentative D call TRBD1 (5 bases). Germline CDR1 GTSNPN, CDR2 SVGIG (reference sequence). This CDR3 region has 12 residues. The ends were cut back, 8 bases at V and 5 bases at J, with 13 bases in the middle.

V gene TRBV20-1 combines with J gene TRBJ2-1; D tentatively fits TRBD1 or TRBD2 (5 bases each). CDR3 length: 14 residues. With 0 bases removed from V and 10 bases from J, the gap between germline ends came to 16 bases. CDR1 and CDR2 from the germline V gene are DFQATT and SNEGSKA (reference sequence). The DNA for the CDR3 is TGCAGTGCTAGAGAGGTTTCGAGGGGTTACGAGCAGTTCTTC. It specifies CSAREVSRGYEQFF.

This clonotype was observed a handful of times. The chain joins TRBV27 to TRBJ2-1; D is ambiguous. The CDR3 runs to 15 residues. Trimming took off 5 bases at V and 3 bases at J, with 14 bases between the two ends. Germline V CDR1 and CDR2: MNHEY, SMNVEV (reference sequence). The CDR3 DNA reads TGTGCCAGCAGTCTGTCACATACCCTCTACAATGAGCAGTTCTTC. Residues: CASSLSHTLYNEQFF.

The V and J genes are TRBV20-1 and TRBJ2-1; 14 nucleotides align to TRBD2. Trimming removed 5 bases from V and 9 bases from J; junction bases left unmatched: 9. From germline, CDR1 is DFQATT and CDR2 SNEGSKA (reference sequence). This CDR3 has 15 amino acids. CDR3: CSAPPGLAGVIEQFF. In DNA form, the CDR3 reads TGCAGTGCTCCCCCGGGACTAGCGGGAGTGATTGAGCAGTTCTTC.

Only a few counts were recorded for this clonotype. The V call is TRBV6-1, the J call TRBJ1-6; D call uncertain. V lost 5 bases and J lost 6, with 5 bases in between. Germline assignment: CDR1 MNHNS and CDR2 SASEGT. CDR3 length: 12 residues. Here the CDR3 reads CASSRSNSPLHF. In nucleotides, the CDR3 is TGTGCCAGCAGTCGGAGTAATTCACCCCTCCACTTT.

This chain links TRBV20-1 with TRBJ2-5; 10 bases match TRBD1. CDR3 length: 15 residues. Losses at the gene ends were 1 base for V and 2 bases for J; bases not matched to a gene: 4. Looked up from germline, CDR1 is DFQATT and CDR2 is SNEGSKA (reference sequence). The CDR3 nucleotides read TGCAGTGCTAGAGTAGGACAGGGGGAACAAGAGACCCAGTACTTC. This codes for CSARVGQGEQETQYF.

J is TRBJ1-4 and V is TRBV29-1; no clear D. Germline V gives CDR1 SQVTM, CDR2 ANQGSEA. V gave up 2 bases and J gave up 1 base, with 11 bases separating them. CDR3 length equals 15 residues. The DNA of the CDR3 is TGCAGCGTTGAAAGTGTGGAGGAAACTAATGAAAAACTGTTTTTT. This gives the protein CSVESVEETNEKLFF.

This clonotype was seen many times. V gene TRBV7-2 combines with J gene TRBJ2-7; a weak D match, TRBD1 (6 bases). The germline V and J ends were trimmed by 3 bases and 3 bases, with 12 bases remaining between them. The CDR3 covers 14 residues. CDR1 SGHTA and CDR2 FQGNSA come from the germline V gene. CDR3 loop: CASSFVGHNYEQYF. The CDR3 coding sequence is TGTGCCAGCAGCTTCGTGGGACACAACTACGAGCAGTACTTC.

This rearrangement joins TRBV28 to TRBJ2-2; 8 nucleotides align to TRBD2. This CDR3 has 14 residues. Germline assignment: CDR1 MDHEN and CDR2 SYDVKM. With 7 bases clipped from V and 6 bases from J, the junction kept 7 bases outside the gene matches. For the CDR3, the DNA is TGTGCCAGCAAGGGCGGGAGGCGGCCCGGGGAGCTGTTTTTT. Protein product: CASKGGRRPGELFF.